The TCR beta chain under discussion was sequenced for a study of spatial heterogeneity in lung cancer. Study observations and caveats: Compared with follow-up, resection was when ubiquitous expanded tumor TCRs appeared in blood more.

Comments on this clonotype: Its antigen is unknown.

As for time point: sample taken at primary tumor resection. Samples were obtained from more than 70 donors, all untreated early-stage non-small cell lung cancer patients. V was pared by 0 bases and J by 2 bases, with 9 bases between. The CDR3 contains 15 residues. CDR1 and CDR2 from the germline V gene are LGHDT and YNNKEL (reference sequence). The study tagged each TCR cDNA molecule with a unique molecular identifier. One entry per CDR3 protein, called by TCRdb with MiXCR from the 5' RACE reads. The data contain some 41,000 distinct CDR3 sequences, under 7.5% of them singletons. This receptor was obtained from a female donor with early-stage non-small cell lung cancer. Sample: PBMCs, taken at surgery. The chain combines TRBV3-1 with TRBJ2-3; D gene ambiguous. This CDR3 is CASSQELLPTDTQYF. CDR3 bases: TGTGCCAGCAGCCAAGAGCTGCTTCCCACAGATACGCAGTATTTT.